This is a list of T cell receptor beta chains from one sample in a study of T cells in localized non-small cell lung cancer. Clones were sequenced by immunoSEQ multiplex PCR, and TCRdb holds only the in-frame ones, with some missing. The table records over 8,500 clones, just over 90% of them present only once. The sample here was peripheral blood, taken before any cancer treatment. These receptors came from a woman aged 35-75 years with stage I squamous cell lung carcinoma. CDR3s include the opening cysteine and the closing phenylalanine or tryptophan. The D gene is left open where the match is weak. The size field is filled for only some rows; it gives once, few, many or a size class.

D gene: -; V gene: TRBV30; J gene: TRBJ1-2; clone size: -; CDR3 protein: CAWSVEGVYGYTF; CDR3 DNA: TGTGCCTGGAGTGTGGAGGGGGTCTATGGCTACACCTTC
D gene: -; V gene: TRBV5-1; J gene: TRBJ2-5; clone size: -; CDR3 protein: CASSLYRGRPGQETQYF; CDR3 DNA: TGCGCCAGCAGCTTATACCGGGGACGTCCGGGACAAGAGACCCAGTACTTC
D gene: -; V gene: TRBV10-3; J gene: TRBJ1-5; clone size: -; CDR3 protein: CAISELENQPQHF; CDR3 DNA: TGTGCCATCAGTGAGCTGGAGAATCAGCCCCAGCATTTT
D gene: -; V gene: TRBV2; J gene: TRBJ1-1; clone size: -; CDR3 protein: CASRPGLEAFF; CDR3 DNA: TGTGCCAGCAGACCGGGACTGGAAGCTTTCTTT
D gene: -; V gene: TRBV14; J gene: TRBJ2-7; clone size: once; CDR3 protein: CASSLMGEQYF; CDR3 DNA: TGTGCCAGCAGCCTCATGGGAGAGCAGTACTTC
D gene: -; V gene: TRBV6-5; J gene: TRBJ2-2; clone size: -; CDR3 protein: CASSRTGELFF; CDR3 DNA: TGTGCCAGCAGCCGGACCGGGGAGCTGTTTTTT
D gene: -; V gene: TRBV20-1; J gene: TRBJ2-7; clone size: once; CDR3 protein: CSVMVNEQYF; CDR3 DNA: TGCAGTGTTATGGTGAACGAGCAGTACTTC
D gene: TRBD2; V gene: TRBV5-1; J gene: TRBJ2-1; clone size: -; CDR3 protein: CASSLASGGFYNEQFF; CDR3 DNA: TGCGCCAGCAGCTTGGCGAGCGGGGGGTTCTACAATGAGCAGTTCTTC
D gene: -; V gene: TRBV7-3; J gene: TRBJ2-2; clone size: -; CDR3 protein: CASSLNGGHNTGELFF; CDR3 DNA: TGTGCCAGCAGCTTAAATGGGGGTCACAACACCGGGGAGCTGTTTTTT
D gene: -; V gene: TRBV29-1; J gene: TRBJ2-7; clone size: few; CDR3 protein: CSVEEPRYEQYF; CDR3 DNA: TGCAGCGTTGAAGAGCCACGCTACGAGCAGTACTTC
D gene: TRBD1; V gene: TRBV9; J gene: TRBJ1-2; clone size: -; CDR3 protein: CASSPAPDRSGYTF; CDR3 DNA: TGTGCCAGCAGCCCTGCCCCGGACAGGTCGGGCTACACCTTC
D gene: -; V gene: TRBV6-5; J gene: TRBJ2-7; clone size: -; CDR3 protein: CASKVLSSYEQYF; CDR3 DNA: TGTGCCAGCAAAGTTTTGAGCTCCTACGAGCAGTACTTC
D gene: -; V gene: TRBV6-1; J gene: TRBJ2-3; clone size: -; CDR3 protein: CASTPDPPRTDTQYF; CDR3 DNA: TGTGCCAGCACCCCCGATCCCCCCCGCACAGATACGCAGTATTTT
D gene: -; V gene: TRBV9; J gene: TRBJ1-2; clone size: -; CDR3 protein: CASSVRLPEYGDGYTF; CDR3 DNA: TGTGCCAGCAGCGTCAGACTCCCTGAATATGGTGATGGCTACACCTTC
D gene: -; V gene: TRBV4-2; J gene: TRBJ1-5; clone size: -; CDR3 protein: CAGSQDGQRNQPQHF; CDR3 DNA: TGTGCCGGCAGCCAAGATGGACAGCGAAATCAGCCCCAGCATTTT
D gene: TRBD1; V gene: TRBV6-6; J gene: TRBJ2-1; clone size: -; CDR3 protein: CASRGQWGNEQFF; CDR3 DNA: TGTGCCAGCAGGGGACAGTGGGGGAATGAGCAGTTCTTC
D gene: -; V gene: TRBV27; J gene: TRBJ1-6; clone size: -; CDR3 protein: CASSLLYSNSASYNSPLHF; CDR3 DNA: TGTGCCAGCAGTCTCCTCTACAGCAACTCAGCCTCCTATAATTCACCCCTCCACTTT
D gene: -; V gene: TRBV2; J gene: TRBJ1-1; clone size: -; CDR3 protein: CASSEGGEAFF; CDR3 DNA: TGTGCCAGCAGTGAAGGGGGGGAAGCTTTCTTT
D gene: TRBD2; V gene: TRBV5-1; J gene: TRBJ2-1; clone size: -; CDR3 protein: CASSLSPRAGDDNEQFF; CDR3 DNA: TGCGCCAGCAGCTTGTCGCCCAGAGCGGGGGACGACAATGAGCAGTTCTTC
D gene: -; V gene: TRBV5-1; J gene: TRBJ2-1; clone size: -; CDR3 protein: CASSLAGGPDNEQFF; CDR3 DNA: TGCGCCAGCAGCTTGGCCGGGGGTCCCGACAATGAGCAGTTCTTC
D gene: -; V gene: TRBV4-1; J gene: TRBJ2-3; clone size: -; CDR3 protein: CASSQGRSGRPFTDTQYF; CDR3 DNA: TGCGCCAGCAGCCAAGGGCGGAGCGGCCGGCCTTTCACAGATACGCAGTATTTT
D gene: -; V gene: TRBV2; J gene: TRBJ1-2; clone size: -; CDR3 protein: CASSEDVGYTF; CDR3 DNA: TGTGCCAGCAGTGAGGACGTAGGCTACACCTTC
D gene: TRBD2; V gene: TRBV5-1; J gene: TRBJ2-5; clone size: -; CDR3 protein: CASSLGSSGGAETQYF; CDR3 DNA: TGCGCCAGCAGCTTGGGGTCTAGCGGGGGGGCCGAGACCCAGTACTTC
D gene: -; V gene: TRBV30; J gene: TRBJ1-6; clone size: -; CDR3 protein: CAWSVAHNNSPLHF; CDR3 DNA: TGTGCCTGGAGTGTGGCCCATAATAATTCACCCCTCCACTTT
D gene: -; V gene: TRBV6-5; J gene: TRBJ1-1; clone size: -; CDR3 protein: CASSYSGTELNTEAFF; CDR3 DNA: TGTGCCAGCAGTTACTCGGGAACAGAACTGAACACTGAAGCTTTCTTT
D gene: TRBD1; V gene: TRBV23-1; J gene: TRBJ2-1; clone size: -; CDR3 protein: CASKRTGRQGYNEQFF; CDR3 DNA: TGCGCCAGCAAAAGAACGGGGAGACAGGGTTACAATGAGCAGTTCTTC
D gene: TRBD2; V gene: TRBV9; J gene: TRBJ2-5; clone size: -; CDR3 protein: CASSDGRTSGGETQYF; CDR3 DNA: TGTGCCAGCAGCGATGGCCGGACTAGCGGGGGGGAGACCCAGTACTTC
D gene: -; V gene: TRBV4-1; J gene: TRBJ1-6; clone size: once; CDR3 protein: CASSHILRGRNSPLHF; CDR3 DNA: TGCGCCAGCAGCCATATATTACGCGGAAGGAATTCACCCCTCCACTTT
D gene: TRBD2; V gene: TRBV7-6; J gene: TRBJ2-1; clone size: -; CDR3 protein: CASSLELAGVYNEQFF; CDR3 DNA: TGTGCCAGCAGCTTAGAGCTAGCGGGGGTGTACAATGAGCAGTTCTTC
D gene: -; V gene: TRBV9; J gene: TRBJ1-2; clone size: -; CDR3 protein: CASSVGLGTGGYTF; CDR3 DNA: TGTGCCAGCAGCGTAGGGTTAGGGACTGGTGGCTACACCTTC